This is a list of T cell receptor beta chains from one sample in a study of cytomegalovirus exposure and HLA in healthy donors. Assay used: immunoSEQ multiplex PCR; TCRdb lists only in-frame clones, some missing. The data show around 150,000 clones, roughly three quarters seen once. Sequenced input: PBMCs. Every receptor here comes from a human donor in good health. The conserved cysteine and the conserved F or W are not part of the CDR3 here. Fields, in order: V gene, J gene, clone size, CDR3 length, CDR3 protein. Size is stated for part of the rows, as once, few or many counts, or as a class when the clone is expanded.

V: TRBV11-2; J: TRBJ2-5; size: once; length: 13; CDR3: ASSMDRGIQETQY
V: TRBV7-9; J: TRBJ2-7; size: NA; length: 12; CDR3: ASSFPGQPYEQY
V: TRBV28; J: TRBJ2-7; size: few; length: 11; CDR3: ASSFASTYEQY
V: TRBV5-1; J: TRBJ2-1; size: NA; length: 11; CDR3: ASSLGTGLEQF
V: TRBV4-2; J: TRBJ1-5; size: NA; length: 15; CDR3: ASSQEILTGGNQPQH
V: TRBV19; J: TRBJ2-4; size: NA; length: 13; CDR3: ASSTSTGYGDIQY
V: TRBV5-1; J: TRBJ1-6; size: NA; length: 13; CDR3: ASSSQGRANSPLH
V: TRBV5-8; J: TRBJ1-4; size: NA; length: 12; CDR3: ASSSGQGQEKLF
V: TRBV7-9; J: TRBJ1-2; size: NA; length: 15; CDR3: ASSHRTESTLIYGYT
V: TRBV6-5; J: TRBJ1-3; size: NA; length: 14; CDR3: ASSYSAGRSGNTIY
V: TRBV4-3; J: TRBJ1-2; size: NA; length: 13; CDR3: ASSQGPGVFGGYT
V: TRBV27; J: TRBJ2-6; size: few; length: 14; CDR3: ASSSPYSSGANVLT
V: TRBV5-1; J: TRBJ2-3; size: NA; length: 12; CDR3: ASSWGQRTDTQY
V: TRBV11-2; J: TRBJ2-7; size: NA; length: 12; CDR3: ASSLTGTGLWQY
V: TRBV18; J: TRBJ1-3; size: NA; length: 12; CDR3: ASSPDRGRNTIY
V: TRBV2; J: TRBJ2-2; size: NA; length: 15; CDR3: ASSAISQGLNTGELF
V: TRBV19; J: TRBJ1-1; size: NA; length: 12; CDR3: ASSIGAGNTEAF
V: TRBV19; J: TRBJ1-2; size: NA; length: 11; CDR3: ASSVDRVRGYT
V: TRBV29-1; J: TRBJ1-2; size: NA; length: 16; CDR3: SVEDRIRTGTSNYGYT
V: TRBV13; J: TRBJ1-2; size: NA; length: 10; CDR3: ASSLEGWGYT
V: TRBV5-8; J: TRBJ2-1; size: NA; length: 14; CDR3: ASSSLLAGGPWEQF
V: TRBV5-6; J: TRBJ1-3; size: NA; length: 14; CDR3: ASSLRGRDSGNTIY
V: TRBV5-6; J: TRBJ2-5; size: once; length: 14; CDR3: ASSPGTAGLAETQY
V: TRBV6-5; J: NA; size: NA; length: 12; CDR3: ASRKETGSYEQY
V: TRBV2; J: TRBJ1-6; size: NA; length: 11; CDR3: ASIGQVNSPLH
V: TRBV28; J: TRBJ2-7; size: NA; length: 13; CDR3: ASSSQRGSSYEQY
V: TRBV30; J: TRBJ1-2; size: NA; length: 16; CDR3: AWSDLLGATNSLNGYT
V: TRBV19; J: TRBJ2-1; size: NA; length: 9; CDR3: ASTTSGEQF
V: TRBV28; J: TRBJ2-5; size: NA; length: 16; CDR3: ASSFRLAGEKEQETQY
V: TRBV5-1; J: TRBJ1-2; size: NA; length: 13; CDR3: ASSPWTGANYGYT
V: TRBV7-2; J: TRBJ2-6; size: once; length: 14; CDR3: ASSLTGGAGANVLT
V: TRBV6-1; J: TRBJ1-1; size: NA; length: 12; CDR3: ASSEGTGAAEAF
V: TRBV7-2; J: TRBJ2-7; size: NA; length: 12; CDR3: ASSLLGGAYEQY
V: TRBV6-5; J: TRBJ1-5; size: NA; length: 12; CDR3: ASSRDSSNQPQH
V: TRBV30; J: TRBJ2-5; size: NA; length: 11; CDR3: AWSVMGVGGQY
V: TRBV2; J: TRBJ2-1; size: once; length: 13; CDR3: ASRKGGAQYNEQF
V: TRBV6-1; J: TRBJ1-5; size: NA; length: 15; CDR3: ASSVFSAANSNQPQH
V: TRBV6-5; J: TRBJ1-2; size: NA; length: 12; CDR3: ASSSARQAYGYP
V: TRBV6-6; J: TRBJ1-5; size: NA; length: 13; CDR3: ASGTPSYSNQPQH
V: TRBV29-1; J: TRBJ2-7; size: NA; length: 10; CDR3: SVEDRAEGQY
V: TRBV6-6; J: TRBJ1-1; size: NA; length: 10; CDR3: ASGLTNTEAF
V: TRBV19; J: TRBJ2-5; size: NA; length: 11; CDR3: ASSDPGGETQY
V: TRBV15; J: TRBJ2-7; size: NA; length: 11; CDR3: ATTGTGGYEQY